Included here is one TCR beta chain sequence, with context. The sample comes from a study of tumor T cells in aggressive B-cell lymphoma. Repertoires were generated with immunoSEQ multiplex PCR, while TCRdb's copy carries only in-frame clones and drops some. The sample contains about 3,600 clones, 86% of which appear only once. The CDR3 is made up of 13 amino acids. V shed 3 bases and J shed 4 bases, with 8 bases lying between them. Germline CDR1 SGHRS, CDR2 YFSETQ. The V gene is TRBV5-1, the J gene TRBJ1-3, with D unclear. This TCR came from an adult with diffuse large B cell lymphoma. Sequencing was carried out using tumor tissue. CDR3 nucleotide sequence: TGCGCCAGCAGCTCTTCCCCCGGAAACACCATATATTTT. This sequence encodes CASSSSPGNTIYF.